Below are 29 T cell receptor beta chains sequenced from a single sample in a study of CD8+ T cells in alopecia areata. Reverse transcription of extracted RNA yielded cDNA, which provided the sequencing template. The protocol was immunoSEQ multiplex PCR, while the TCRdb copy is restricted to in-frame clones and leaves out a portion. The sample consists of 80,000 to 95,000 clones, about 44% of them appearing once. The treatment here: oral pan-JAK inhibitor, 5-10 mg twice daily. This specimen consisted of CD8+ T cells sorted from blood, obtained at week 24, from a patient treated with tofacitinib. The receptors were sampled from a human donor with alopecia areata.

This clone was seen only a few times. The chain recombines TRBV7-9 with TRBJ2-5, with a tentative D call TRBD1 (5 bases). CDR3 length equals 14 residues. Trimming pared 6 bases from V and 2 bases from J, leaving 13 bases between. CDR1 and CDR2 (germline): SEHNR, FQNEAQ (reference sequence). CDR3 DNA: TGTGCCAGCAGTGAAACGACAGCTCAAGAGACCCAGTACTTC. Translated, it gives CASSETTAQETQYF.

The chain couples TRBV7-9 to TRBJ1-1; possible D gene TRBD1, 6 bases. V gave up 5 bases and J gave up 8 bases, with 9 bases separating them. The CDR3 is 11 residues long. Germline assignment: CDR1 SEHNR and CDR2 FQNEAQ (reference sequence). CDR3 DNA: TGTGCCAGCAGCGCCGGGACAGAAGCTTTCTTT. Encoded protein: CASSAGTEAFF.

This clone was seen only a few times. The chain uses TRBV4-1 and TRBJ2-5; 8 nucleotides line up with TRBD1. The J call is doubtful: the DNA matches TRBJ2-7 better. CDR1 is MGHRA and CDR2 is YSYEKL in the germline V gene. The CDR3 is 12 amino acids. The CDR3 loop is CASSDRGYEQYF. The CDR3 DNA reads as TGCGCCAGCAGCGACAGGGGTTACGAGCAGTACTTC.

In the case of this clone: The sample contains more than one DNA sequence encoding this CDR3. This sequence joins TRBV6-5 and TRBJ2-1; D unclear. V was clipped by 2 bases and J by 0 bases, with 11 bases between them. This CDR3 spans 16 amino acids. The germline V gene encodes CDR1 MNHEY and CDR2 SVGAGI. This CDR3 reads CASSYTDSSSYNEQFF. For the CDR3, the DNA is TGTGCCAGCAGTTACACCGACTCTAGCTCCTACAATGAGCAGTTCTTC.

This clone has a handful of counts. V gene TRBV7-8 combines with J gene TRBJ2-1; 11 positions agree with TRBD2. CDR1 is SGHVS and CDR2 is FQNEAQ in the germline V gene. V shed 1 base and J 9 bases; nucleotides not matched to a gene: 8. The CDR3 spans 16 residues. This CDR3 is CASSLVFLAGGPEQFF. CDR3 coding DNA: TGTGCCAGCAGCTTAGTCTTTCTAGCGGGAGGCCCTGAGCAGTTCTTC.

This sequence joins TRBV7-8 and TRBJ2-2; 11 nucleotides align to TRBD1. The CDR3 extends over 15 amino acids. From germline, CDR1 is SGHVS and CDR2 FQNEAQ. J was trimmed by 6 bases and V by 5 bases; bases with no gene match: 5. CDR3 bases: TGTGCCAGCAGCCGAAGGACAGGGGGCTCCGGGGAGCTGTTTTTT. As protein: CASSRRTGGSGELFF.

This clone was detected only a few times. The chain is built from TRBV19 and TRBJ2-7, with TRBD1 matching 8 bases. V shed 3 bases, J shed 2 bases, and the junction held 6 bases outside the gene matches. CDR3 size: 15 residues. Germline V lookup: CDR1 LNHDA, CDR2 SQIVND (reference sequence). The CDR3: CASSIFGQGAYEQYF. CDR3 nucleotide sequence: TGTGCCAGTAGTATTTTCGGACAGGGCGCCTACGAGCAGTACTTC. The full variable domain, completed using reference TRBV19 and TRBJ2-7, is DGGITQSPKYLFRKEGQNVTLSCEQNLNHDAMYWYRQDPGQGLRLIYYSQIVNDFQKGDIAEGYSVSREKKESFPLTVTSAQKNPTAFYLCASSIFGQGAYEQYFGPGTRLTVT.

This rearrangement joins TRBV5-1 to TRBJ2-6; D perhaps matches TRBD1 (6 bases). Germline CDR1 reads SGHRS; CDR2 reads YFSETQ. CDR3 length: 15 amino acids. Between the trimmed V and J ends, which lost 3 bases and 2 bases, there was a span of 9 bases. This CDR3 is CASSWDITGANVLTF. CDR3 bases: TGCGCCAGCAGCTGGGACATTACTGGGGCCAACGTCCTGACTTTC.

DNA of the CDR3: TGCAGTGCCGGGTTGTGGACTGAAGCTTTCTTT. This encodes CSAGLWTEAFF. The chain has TRBV20-1 and TRBJ1-1; no reliable D call. This CDR3 has 11 residues. Trimming pared 6 bases from V and 5 bases from J, leaving 10 bases between. Per the germline V gene, CDR1 is DFQATT and CDR2 is SNEGSKA (reference sequence).

This chain connects TRBV7-9 to TRBJ2-7, with D unresolved. The ends were cut back, 5 bases at V and 5 bases at J, with 19 bases in the middle. The germline V gene has CDR1 SEHNR and CDR2 FQNEAQ (reference sequence). CDR3 size: 15 residues. CDR3 residues: CASSHYPGPVDEQYF. DNA of the CDR3: TGTGCCAGCAGCCATTACCCCGGACCTGTGGACGAGCAGTACTTC.

V gene TRBV4-1 combines with J gene TRBJ2-7; TRBD2 agrees at 13 bases. Germline V lookup: CDR1 MGHRA, CDR2 YSYEKL. With 0 bases clipped from V and 2 bases from J, the junction kept 4 bases outside the gene matches. CDR3 length: 17 residues. This CDR3 reads CASSQETGTSGAYEQYF. In DNA form, the CDR3 reads TGCGCCAGCAGCCAAGAAACGGGGACTAGCGGGGCCTACGAGCAGTACTTC.

In regard to this clone: The identical CDR3 is also encoded by other nucleotide sequences in the sample. The V call is TRBV27, the J call TRBJ1-1; possible D gene TRBD1, 5 bases. Germline CDR1 MNHEY, CDR2 SMNVEV (reference sequence). V was shortened by 3 bases and J by 1 base, with 6 bases between the two germline ends. This CDR3 spans 13 amino acids. The CDR3 spells CASSFGANTEAFF. As DNA, the CDR3 is TGTGCCAGCAGTTTTGGGGCGAACACTGAAGCTTTCTTT.

J is TRBJ2-7 and V is TRBV4-1, with a weak D call TRBD1 (6 bases). Looked up from germline, CDR1 is MGHRA and CDR2 is YSYEKL. The CDR3 is 15 amino acids. Trimming left V 0 bases short and J 2 bases short, with 11 bases between. CDR3 bases: TGCGCCAGCAGCCAAGAGTCAGGGGCCACCTACGAGCAGTACTTC. Protein sequence: CASSQESGATYEQYF.

The V gene is TRBV9, the J gene TRBJ1-2; weak D call: TRBD1 (6 bases). Germline CDR1 and CDR2: SGDLS and YYNGEE. The V gene lost 7 bases and the J gene lost 8 bases, with 21 bases spanning the gap. The CDR3 length is 14 residues. Here the CDR3 reads CASDPGTPMGGYTF. The DNA for the CDR3 is TGTGCCAGCGACCCCGGGACACCCATGGGGGGCTACACCTTC.

This clone was recorded once. The V and J genes are TRBV5-1 and TRBJ2-2, with TRBD2 matching over 8 bases. Trimming cost V 3 bases and J 0 bases; bases outside gene matches: 1. Germline CDR1 SGHRS, CDR2 YFSETQ. The CDR3 runs to 15 residues. The CDR3 DNA reads as TGCGCCAGCAGCTCGGGACTAGCGAACACCGGGGAGCTGTTTTTT. It translates to CASSSGLANTGELFF.

CDR3 region: CASSRREDNTGELFF. The DNA of the CDR3 is TGCGCCAGCAGTAGACGGGAGGATAACACCGGGGAGCTGTTTTTT. V usage is TRBV5-1 and J usage is TRBJ2-2; 7 bases fit TRBD2. This CDR3 has 15 residues. Germline CDR1 is SGHRS and CDR2 is YFSETQ. The V gene end was trimmed by 5 bases and the J gene end by 2 bases; junction bases not matched to a gene: 6.

Notes on this clone: This clone may be a read error of a much larger clone one base away. The chain combines TRBV9 with TRBJ2-7; D may match TRBD1 or TRBD2 (5 bases each). The CDR3 sequence is 15 residues long. Per germline, CDR1 SGDLS and CDR2 YYNGEE. Trimming took off 0 bases at V and 4 bases at J, with 14 bases between the two ends. The CDR3 sequence: CASSVGPGTKYEQYF. As DNA, the CDR3 is TGTGCCAGCAGCGTAGGGCCCGGGACGAAATACGAGCAGTACTTC.

J is TRBJ2-2 and V is TRBV29-1, with 8 bases matching TRBD2. Trimming removed 4 bases from V and 6 bases from J; junction bases left unmatched: 10. The CDR3 length is 15 residues. Germline CDR1 reads SQVTM; CDR2 reads ANQGSEA. The CDR3 is CSVVTSSGRAGELFF. CDR3 DNA sequence: TGCAGCGTTGTCACGTCTAGCGGGCGGGCCGGGGAGCTGTTTTTT.

This clone has more than one count but fewer than ten. The chain couples TRBV2 to TRBJ2-3; tentative D call: TRBD1 (5 bases). Trimming pared 4 bases from V and 4 bases from J, leaving 18 bases between. This CDR3 region has 16 residues. CDR1 and CDR2 from the germline V gene are SNHLY and FYNNEI. In DNA, the CDR3 is TGTGCCAGCAGTGTGGACATCGACTCTCCGTCAGATACGCAGTATTTT. Translated, it gives CASSVDIDSPSDTQYF.

This clone was found a few times. V is TRBV7-9 and J is TRBJ1-1, with 9 bases that match TRBD1. The trim removed 4 bases at V and 3 bases at J, leaving 9 bases unmatched. The CDR3 runs 16 residues. Germline V gives CDR1 SEHNR, CDR2 FQNEAQ (reference sequence). CDR3 in amino acids: CASSSSGQGADTEAFF. The CDR3 DNA follows: TGTGCCAGCAGCTCCTCGGGACAGGGCGCTGACACTGAAGCTTTCTTT.

This chain's CDR3 is CASSTSGRSSYEQYF. The DNA for the CDR3 is TGTGCCAGCAGTACCAGCGGGAGGAGCTCCTACGAGCAGTACTTC. V usage is TRBV27 and J usage is TRBJ2-7, with 9 bases that match TRBD2. CDR3 length: 15 residues. CDR1 is MNHEY, CDR2 SMNVEV, per germline (reference sequence). V shed 5 bases, J shed 0 bases, and the junction held 5 bases outside the gene matches.

The rearrangement joins TRBV4-1 to TRBJ2-2; D tentatively fits TRBD1 or TRBD2 (6 bases each). Looked up from germline, CDR1 is MGHRA and CDR2 is YSYEKL. Trimming shortened V by 3 bases and J by 7 bases, and 9 bases separated the two germline ends. The CDR3 contains 13 residues. CDR3 coding DNA: TGCGCCAGCAGCCAGAGGGGGGTCGGGGAGCTGTTTTTT. This gives the protein CASSQRGVGELFF.

This clone was counted ten times or more. The gene calls are TRBV7-9 and TRBJ2-3; 13 bases fit TRBD2. The germline gives CDR1 SEHNR, CDR2 FQNEAQ (reference sequence). V lost 1 base to trimming and J lost 5 bases; unmatched junction nucleotides: 3. The CDR3 has 16 residues. CDR3 region: CASSLDGLAGVDTQYF. The CDR3 region has the DNA TGTGCCAGCAGCTTAGACGGACTAGCGGGAGTAGATACGCAGTATTTT.

The V gene is TRBV9, the J gene TRBJ1-2; TRBD1 aligns across 7 bases. CDR1 and CDR2 from the germline V gene are SGDLS and YYNGEE. The junction had 8 bases not matched to a gene; V was cut back by 3 bases and J by 6 bases. The CDR3 contains 14 residues. CDR3 protein: CASSETGSADGYTF. For the CDR3, the DNA is TGTGCCAGCAGCGAGACAGGGTCGGCTGATGGCTACACCTTC.

This chain connects TRBV11-2 to TRBJ2-7; TRBD1 aligns across 8 bases. In germline, CDR1 is SGHAT, CDR2 FQNNGV. V was clipped by 5 bases and J by 6 bases; unmatched bases: 6. This CDR3 spans 13 amino acids. CDR3 in amino acids: CASSQGAAREQYF. The CDR3 DNA reads as TGTGCCAGCAGCCAGGGGGCGGCCCGCGAGCAGTACTTC.

This clone was detected a few times. This sequence joins TRBV27 and TRBJ2-7, with D uncertain. V was pared by 3 bases and J by 1 base, with 7 bases between. CDR1 MNHEY and CDR2 SMNVEV come from the germline V gene (reference sequence). CDR3 length equals 13 residues. The CDR3 nucleotides read TGTGCCAGCAGTTTTGTCAGTTCCTACGAGCAGTACTTC. Its translation: CASSFVSSYEQYF.

The chain is built from TRBV2 and TRBJ2-1; D may be TRBD2 (5 bases). Germline-derived CDR1 and CDR2 are SNHLY and FYNNEI. Between the trimmed V and J ends, which lost 8 bases and 2 bases, there was a span of 13 bases. This CDR3 spans 14 amino acids. The CDR3 reads CASDQRITYNEQFF. The DNA of the CDR3 is TGTGCCAGCGACCAGCGGATTACCTACAATGAGCAGTTCTTC.

This clone was seen more than once but under ten times. The rearrangement joins TRBV25-1 to TRBJ1-2; no firm D call. The V end was cut by 5 bases, the J end by 4 bases, with 11 bases between. The V gene's germline CDR1 is MGHDK and CDR2 SYGVNS. CDR3 length: 13 residues. CDR3 in DNA: TGTGCCAGCAGTCCCAGTGTTTCCTATGGCTACACCTTC. As protein: CASSPSVSYGYTF.

This clone showed up just a few times. This chain links TRBV6-1 with TRBJ2-7; TRBD1 agrees at 9 bases. Germline-derived CDR1 and CDR2 are MNHNS and SASEGT. After removal of 3 bases from V and 6 bases from J, the junction contained 12 bases not matched to a gene. The CDR3 covers 16 residues. The CDR3 region has the DNA TGTGCCAGCAGTGACCAAATAGGGACAGGGTCGTCCGAGCAGTACTTC. Protein product: CASSDQIGTGSSEQYF.